This entry lists 31 T cell receptor beta chains sequenced from one sample in a study of cytomegalovirus exposure and HLA in healthy donors listed by TCRdb under 2017. Library preparation was by the immunoSEQ multiplex PCR assay. A mixture of 60 forward primers for TCR Vbeta segments and 13 reverse primers for TCR Jbeta segments was used in the multiplex PCR. Not all clones reach the TCRdb copy of this immuneACCESS table, which keeps in-frame sequences only. Checked studies attribute under half of the gap to unresolved V genes and leave the rest unexplained. This sample is represented by 85,000 to 95,000 clones; over 60% of them were singletons. The ten most abundant clones make up less than 6% of the sample. The sequenced material came from PBMCs. These receptors were obtained from a man aged 25 to 40 in good health and CMV-seropositive.

V usage is TRBV7-6 and J usage is TRBJ2-7; 11 nucleotides agree with TRBD2. Germline-derived CDR1 and CDR2 are SGHVS and FNYEAQ. The CDR3 runs to 15 residues. The ends lost 2 bases at V and 7 bases at J; junction bases unmatched: 7. Here the CDR3 reads CASSLSASGGREQYV. The CDR3 DNA sequence: TGTGCCAGCAGCTTATCGGCTAGCGGGGGGAGGGAGCAGTACGTC.

The genes are TRBV5-6 and TRBJ2-3, with TRBD1 matching 9 bases. This CDR3 has 17 residues. V shed 4 bases, J shed 2 bases, and the junction held 11 bases outside the gene matches. Germline lookup yields CDR1 SGHDT and CDR2 YYEEEE. The CDR3 loop is CASSPSTGGYVTDTQYF. In DNA, the CDR3 is TGTGCCAGCAGCCCTTCGACAGGGGGATATGTCACAGATACGCAGTATTTT.

This clone was counted between two and nine times. The chain has TRBV7-2 and TRBJ1-1, with D perhaps matching TRBD1 (5 bases). CDR3 size: 18 residues. Trimming pared 6 bases from V and 1 base from J, leaving 24 bases between. Germline V gene lookup returns CDR1 SGHTA and CDR2 FQGNSA. CDR3 in DNA: TGTGCCAGCAGATCTACACAGTCAGGGTTCAAGAAGAACACTGAAGCTTTCTTT. Translating gives CASRSTQSGFKKNTEAFF.

V and J are TRBV27 and TRBJ2-6; D gene uncertain. V was cut by 5 bases and J by 0 bases, with 17 bases left in between. CDR1 is MNHEY, CDR2 SMNVEV, per germline (reference sequence). The CDR3 spans 18 residues. The CDR3 DNA follows: TGTGCCAGCAGTCGAATATCCCCTCTGAGCTCTGGGGCCAACGTCCTGACTTTC. Protein: CASSRISPLSSGANVLTF.

The CDR3 sequence is CANRGQGGNQPQHF. CDR3 nucleotide sequence: TGCGCCAACCGCGGACAGGGAGGCAATCAGCCCCAGCATTTT. This chain links TRBV5-1 with TRBJ1-5, with TRBD1 matching 8 bases. The germline V gene encodes CDR1 SGHRS and CDR2 YFSETQ. Trimming took 9 bases from V and 2 from J; bases not matched to a gene: 7. The CDR3 loop spans 14 amino acids.

The chain combines TRBV19 with TRBJ2-1; D not certain. The ends were cut back, 2 bases at V and 9 bases at J, with 5 bases in the middle. The germline gives CDR1 LNHDA, CDR2 SQIVND (reference sequence). The CDR3 runs to 11 residues. The CDR3 nucleotides are TGTGCCAGTAGTATACTCGGTGAGCAGTTCTTC. Translation: CASSILGEQFF. Combining the CDR3 with reference TRBV19 and TRBJ2-1 gives the whole variable domain DGGITQSPKYLFRKEGQNVTLSCEQNLNHDAMYWYRQDPGQGLRLIYYSQIVNDFQKGDIAEGYSVSREKKESFPLTVTSAQKNPTAFYLCASSILGEQFFGPGTRLTVL.

The V and J genes are TRBV10-2 and TRBJ1-1; no reliable D call. The germline V gene encodes CDR1 WSHSY and CDR2 SAAADI. This CDR3 region has 15 residues. The germline V and J ends were trimmed by 0 bases and 4 bases, with 12 bases remaining between them. CDR3 DNA: TGCGCCAGCAGTGAGTCGGGAGGACGGAGCACTGAAGCTTTCTTT. As protein: CASSESGGRSTEAFF.

The chain joins TRBV7-2 to TRBJ2-7; 8 positions agree with TRBD1. The CDR3 spans 14 residues. Germline values: CDR1 SGHTA, CDR2 FQGNSA. V shed 5 bases and J 4 bases; nucleotides not matched to a gene: 7. As DNA, the CDR3 is TGTGCCAGCAGCCCGACGACAGGGGCGTACGAGCAGTACTTC. Amino acid sequence: CASSPTTGAYEQYF.

V usage is TRBV5-4 and J usage is TRBJ1-2; 10 bases map to TRBD1. CDR1 is SGHNT, CDR2 YYREEE, per germline (reference sequence). With V trimmed by 4 bases and J by 7 bases, 10 bases remained unmatched. CDR3 length: 15 amino acids. CDR3 in DNA: TGTGCCAGCAGCCGTCAGACAGGGGGCTTTGGTGGCTACACCTTC. Its translation: CASSRQTGGFGGYTF. The full variable domain, rest sourced from reference TRBV5-4 and TRBJ1-2, is ETGVTQSPTHLIKTRGQQVTLRCSSQSGHNTVSWYQQALGQGPQFIFQYYREEENGRGNFPPRFSGLQFPNYSSELNVNALELDDSALYLCASSRQTGGFGGYTFGSGTRLTVV.

The chain links TRBV4-1 to TRBJ2-1, with D perhaps TRBD2 (6 bases). V lost 0 bases and J 10 bases, leaving 16 bases between the germline ends. The CDR3 is made up of 15 amino acids. Germline CDR1 reads MGHRA; CDR2 reads YSYEKL. The CDR3 DNA follows: TGCGCCAGCAGCCAAGATGGGACTCGGACTGGGGAGCAGTTCTTC. Amino acids: CASSQDGTRTGEQFF.

This rearrangement joins TRBV7-9 to TRBJ1-2; TRBD1 agrees at 7 bases. The CDR3 totals 15 residues. Germline values: CDR1 SEHNR, CDR2 FQNEAQ (reference sequence). The J segment lost 0 bases and the V segment lost 1 base, leaving 2 bases of the junction unmatched. Here the CDR3 DNA reads TGTGCCAGCAGCTTAGGCCAGGGGGCTAACTATGGCTACACCTTC. Its protein is CASSLGQGANYGYTF.

CDR3 nucleotide sequence: TGTGCCGGCCAAAGCGGGGGCGAGAACTATGGCTACACCTTC. It yields the protein CAGQSGGENYGYTF. The V gene is TRBV2, the J gene TRBJ1-2; D is possibly TRBD1 (6 bases). In germline, CDR1 is SNHLY, CDR2 FYNNEI. The CDR3 extends over 14 amino acids. Trimming shortened V by 11 bases and J by 2 bases, and 18 bases separated the two germline ends.

The chain combines TRBV28 with TRBJ2-7; no clear D. The CDR3 runs to 14 residues. Germline V gene data show CDR1 as MDHEN and CDR2 as SYDVKM. Trimming cost V 5 bases and J 0 bases, with 11 bases left between them. Written as DNA, the CDR3 is TGTGCCAGCAGTACCCCAGGCCCCTCCTACGAGCAGTACTTC. This encodes CASSTPGPSYEQYF.

The rearrangement links TRBV5-1 to TRBJ2-4; 8 nucleotides align to TRBD1. The V gene's germline CDR1 is SGHRS and CDR2 YFSETQ. This CDR3 has 15 amino acids. Trimming removed 5 bases from V and 9 bases from J; junction bases left unmatched: 13. The CDR3 DNA sequence: TGCGCCAGCAGGGAGCTGACAGGGGCCGGGGGCATTCAGTACTTC. Its translation is CASRELTGAGGIQYF.

This clone was counted only a few times. The chain recombines TRBV11-2 with TRBJ1-1, with D perhaps TRBD1 (6 bases). The V gene's germline CDR1 is SGHAT and CDR2 FQNNGV. The V end lost 3 bases, the J end lost 8 bases, and 16 bases lay between the germline ends. CDR3 length equals 14 residues. This CDR3 reads CASSFSGTPLEAFF. The CDR3 nucleotides read TGTGCCAGCAGCTTTTCCGGGACACCCCTCGAAGCTTTCTTT.

This clone was seen only a few times. The CDR3 loop reads CASSLSAFPGLAGANVETQYF. The CDR3 DNA reads as TGCGCCAGCAGCCTGAGTGCATTCCCGGGACTAGCGGGAGCAAATGTTGAGACCCAGTACTTC. V gene TRBV5-1 combines with J gene TRBJ2-5, with 14 bases matching TRBD2. The CDR3 is made up of 21 amino acids. The junction had 22 bases not matched to a gene; V was cut back by 4 bases and J by 5 bases. Germline assignment: CDR1 SGHRS and CDR2 YFSETQ.

The V gene is TRBV11-3, the J gene TRBJ2-1; D remains unclear. This CDR3 is 14 amino acids long. The germline gives CDR1 SGHNT, CDR2 YENEEA. V lost 0 bases, J lost 3 bases, and 6 bases lay in between. This CDR3 is CASSLDSYYNEQFF. The CDR3 coding sequence is TGTGCCAGCAGCTTAGATTCCTACTACAATGAGCAGTTCTTC.

In this sample, this clone turned up once. The V gene is TRBV4-2, the J gene TRBJ2-7; TRBD2 aligns across 7 bases. The length of the CDR3 is 17 residues. In germline, CDR1 is LGHNA, CDR2 YNFKEQ. V lost 4 bases to trimming and J lost 0 bases; unmatched junction nucleotides: 12. CDR3 sequence: CASSPRAGTTSSYEQYF. The CDR3 coding sequence is TGTGCCAGCAGCCCCCGGGCCGGGACTACGAGCTCCTACGAGCAGTACTTC.

There are a few counts of this clone. This chain uses TRBV5-1 with TRBJ2-1; D ambiguous. V lost 1 base and J lost 1, with 9 bases in between. CDR3 size: 15 residues. From germline, CDR1 is SGHRS and CDR2 YFSETQ. The CDR3: CASSLPQDSYNEQFF. The CDR3 DNA sequence: TGCGCCAGCAGCTTGCCCCAGGATTCCTACAATGAGCAGTTCTTC.

The V gene is TRBV5-6, the J gene TRBJ2-5, with 10 bases identical to TRBD1. From germline, CDR1 is SGHDT and CDR2 YYEEEE. With V trimmed by 1 base and J by 3 bases, 3 bases remained unmatched. This CDR3 region has 15 residues. The CDR3 coding sequence is TGTGCCAGCAGCTTGCCCGGGACAGGGGAAGAGACCCAGTACTTC. It specifies CASSLPGTGEETQYF.

The rearrangement uses TRBV9 and TRBJ1-3; D not certain. This CDR3 spans 16 amino acids. The ends were cut back, 2 bases at V and 0 bases at J, with 12 bases in the middle. CDR1 and CDR2 (germline): SGDLS, YYNGEE. DNA for the CDR3: TGTGCCAGCAGCGTTGACATAGAAATCTCTGGAAACACCATATATTTT. This encodes CASSVDIEISGNTIYF.

The J gene is TRBJ1-5, the V gene TRBV10-3; D ambiguous. The CDR3 extends over 15 amino acids. Trimming pared 2 bases from V and 5 bases from J, leaving 13 bases between. The germline gives CDR1 ENHRY, CDR2 SYGVKD. As DNA, the CDR3 is TGTGCCATCAGTGAGGCCTGGACGGACTATCAGCCCCAGCATTTT. Translation gives CAISEAWTDYQPQHF.

V is TRBV5-5 and J is TRBJ2-5; D may be TRBD2 (6 bases). The CDR3 runs 15 residues. From germline, CDR1 is SGHKS and CDR2 YYEKEE (reference sequence). Trimming left V 0 bases short and J 5 bases short, with 14 bases between. In DNA, the CDR3 is TGTGCCAGCAGCTTGGAAGCTTTTGGGGGGGAGACCCAGTACTTC. Translation gives CASSLEAFGGETQYF.

V is TRBV28 and J is TRBJ1-1; TRBD1 is a possible D gene (5 bases). This CDR3 is built from 17 residues. CDR1 is MDHEN, CDR2 SYDVKM, per germline. The V end lost 9 bases, the J end lost 0 bases, and 23 bases lay between the germline ends. The CDR3 DNA reads as TGTGCCAGAGCTTTGACAGATTACTTACAAATGAACACTGAAGCTTTCTTT. Encoded protein: CARALTDYLQMNTEAFF.

In this sample, this clone turned up once. This chain uses TRBV6-4 with TRBJ1-5; the match to TRBD1 covers 7 bases. Germline V lookup: CDR1 MRHNA, CDR2 SNTAGT. CDR3 length: 13 amino acids. With V trimmed by 10 bases and J by 4 bases, 7 bases remained unmatched. CDR3 residues: CATATGWNQPQHF. The DNA of the CDR3 is TGTGCCACCGCGACAGGGTGGAATCAGCCCCAGCATTTT.

The CDR3 region has the DNA TGTGCCAGCAGCGAGGACACTCCTGATGGAAACACCATATATTTT. Its translation is CASSEDTPDGNTIYF. The chain employs TRBV9 and TRBJ1-3; TRBD1 is a possible D gene (5 bases). CDR1 and CDR2 from the germline V gene are SGDLS and YYNGEE. V shed 3 bases and J shed 3 bases, with 13 bases lying between them. The CDR3 has 15 amino acids.

V and J are TRBV5-1 and TRBJ1-1; 7 nucleotides line up with TRBD1. In germline, CDR1 is SGHRS, CDR2 YFSETQ. This CDR3 spans 14 amino acids. The ends lost 0 bases at V and 4 bases at J; junction bases unmatched: 3. The CDR3 here is CASSLGAGGTEAFF. CDR3 sequence (DNA): TGCGCCAGCAGCTTGGGGGCAGGGGGCACTGAAGCTTTCTTT.

This sequence joins TRBV18 and TRBJ1-2, with 12 bases that match TRBD1. CDR3 size: 15 residues. The junction had 15 bases not matched to a gene; V was cut back by 6 bases and J by 13 bases. Germline values: CDR1 KGHSH, CDR2 LQKENI. The CDR3 is CASSQSSGTGGKGTF. The CDR3 DNA reads as TGTGCCAGCTCGCAATCTTCCGGGACAGGGGGCAAAGGCACCTTC.

Comment on this clone: Different DNA sequences within this sample yield the same CDR3. V gene TRBV29-1 combines with J gene TRBJ2-5; TRBD1 agrees at 7 bases. The CDR3 runs to 13 residues. V lost 3 bases, J lost 5 bases, and 6 bases stayed unmatched. The germline V gene has CDR1 SQVTM and CDR2 ANQGSEA. CDR3 protein: CSVETGQAETQYF. The CDR3 DNA sequence: TGCAGCGTTGAGACAGGACAGGCGGAGACCCAGTACTTC.

This chain links TRBV18 with TRBJ1-1, with 8 bases that match TRBD1. V shed 1 base, J shed 1 base, and the junction held 2 bases outside the gene matches. The CDR3 is 15 amino acids. Per germline, CDR1 KGHSH and CDR2 LQKENI. The CDR3 nucleotides read TGTGCCAGCTCACCACAGGGACAGGCGAACACTGAAGCTTTCTTT. It is translated as CASSPQGQANTEAFF.

This clone appeared a single time. The rearrangement links TRBV2 to TRBJ2-7; D perhaps matches TRBD1 (6 bases). Trimming pared 4 bases from V and 2 bases from J, leaving 6 bases between. The CDR3 sequence is 12 residues long. Germline CDR1 SNHLY, CDR2 FYNNEI. As DNA, the CDR3 is TGTGCCAGCAGTGGGGACACCTACGAGCAGTACGTC. Its protein is CASSGDTYEQYV.